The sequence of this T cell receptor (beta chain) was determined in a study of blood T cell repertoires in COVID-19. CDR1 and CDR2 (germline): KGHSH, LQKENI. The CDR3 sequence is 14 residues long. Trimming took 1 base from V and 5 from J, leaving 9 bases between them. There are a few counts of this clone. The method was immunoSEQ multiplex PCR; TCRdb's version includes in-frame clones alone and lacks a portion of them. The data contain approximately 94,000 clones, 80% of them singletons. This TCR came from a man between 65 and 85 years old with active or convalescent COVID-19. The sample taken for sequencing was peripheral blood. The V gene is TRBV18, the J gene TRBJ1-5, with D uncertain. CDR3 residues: CASSPRWRDQPQHF. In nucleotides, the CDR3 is TGTGCCAGCTCACCACGGTGGAGGGATCAGCCCCAGCATTTT.